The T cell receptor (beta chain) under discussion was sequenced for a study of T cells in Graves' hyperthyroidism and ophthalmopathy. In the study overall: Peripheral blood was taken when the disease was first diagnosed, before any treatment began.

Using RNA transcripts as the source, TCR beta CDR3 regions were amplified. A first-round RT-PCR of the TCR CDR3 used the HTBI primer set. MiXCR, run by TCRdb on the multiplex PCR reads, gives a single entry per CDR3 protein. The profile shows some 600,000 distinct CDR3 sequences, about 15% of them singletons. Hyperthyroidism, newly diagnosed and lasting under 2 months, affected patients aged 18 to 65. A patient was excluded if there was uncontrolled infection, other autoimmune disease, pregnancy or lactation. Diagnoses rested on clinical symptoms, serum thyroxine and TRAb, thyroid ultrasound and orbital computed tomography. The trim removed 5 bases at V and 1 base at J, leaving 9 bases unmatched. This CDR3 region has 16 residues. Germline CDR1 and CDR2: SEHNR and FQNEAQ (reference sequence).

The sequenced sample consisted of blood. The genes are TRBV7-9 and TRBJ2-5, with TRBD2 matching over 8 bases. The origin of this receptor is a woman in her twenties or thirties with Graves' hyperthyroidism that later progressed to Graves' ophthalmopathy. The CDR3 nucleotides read TGTGCCAGCAGCACCCGGGGGGGGGGGGTCCAAGAGACCCAGTACTTC. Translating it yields CASSTRGGGVQETQYF.